The clone carrying this T cell receptor beta chain was counted ten times or more. TCRdb analysed the RACE reads with MiXCR anew, one entry per CDR3 protein. The sample holds 180,000 or so distinct CDR3 sequences, about 14% seen once. Sample time point: patch test 1, 2 weeks after DPC sensitization. The treatment is: therapeutic diphenylcyclopropenone sensitization with weekly scalp DPC. Someone pulled total RNA out of unfractionated whole blood. The entry originates in a study of human T cells and chemical hapten exposure. Trimming shortened V by 1 base and J by 5 bases, and 11 bases separated the two germline ends. CDR1 is SSHAT, CDR2 FNYEAQ, per germline (reference sequence). The CDR3 is 14 amino acids.

The chain recombines TRBV7-7 with TRBJ2-5; a weak D match, TRBD2 (5 bases). The receptor was derived from a woman younger than 45 with alopecia areata. Some clones in this sample may be carry-over from other donors' samples. This specimen was whole blood, taken in connection with sensitization to the hapten diphenylcyclopropenone (DPC). CDR3 sequence (DNA): TGTGCCAGCAGCTTAGGGTTGTCGGGGGAGACCCAGTACTTC. It yields the protein CASSLGLSGETQYF.